The subject of this entry is one T cell receptor beta chain. As processed by the authors: Counts of nucleated cells, estimated from reference gene primer amplification, were obtained. The assay was immunoSEQ multiplex PCR, and TCRdb's table has in-frame clones only and misses some. The V and J calls and clone size were taken over from that table, and D and trimming were inferred from the DNA. The profile shows about 160,000 clones, roughly 91% of them singletons. The data were obtained in a study of blood T cell repertoires in COVID-19. The overall study: Collection of acute and convalescent COVID-19 samples took place in the United States, Italy and Spain. From T cells, B-cell-depleted T cells, or PBMCs came the material, which was cDNA or gDNA.

V shed 5 bases and J 6 bases; nucleotides not matched to a gene: 3. CDR3 size: 14 residues. The V gene's germline CDR1 is SGHTA and CDR2 FQGNSA. The sequencing sample was made of peripheral blood. This TCR came from a woman aged 45-65 years with acute or convalescent COVID-19. The chain carries TRBV7-2 and TRBJ2-4; 11 bases agree with TRBD1. Here the CDR3 DNA reads TGTGCCAGCAGCGGGACAGGGGGTCGAAACATTCAGTACTTC. It yields the protein CASSGTGGRNIQYF.